The 12 T cell receptor beta chains in this list originate from one sample, sequenced in a study of T cell responses to AZD1222 COVID-19 vaccine. Libraries were prepared by immunoSEQ multiplex PCR; TCRdb keeps only in-frame clonotypes and omits some of them. The table shows roughly 97,000 clones, with around 89% occurring only once. The starting material was peripheral blood, obtained on day 0 of AZD1222 vaccination. The receptors originated from an adult in good health.

The J gene is TRBJ2-5, the V gene TRBV9; D is ambiguous. CDR1 is SGDLS and CDR2 is YYNGEE in the germline V gene. Trimming stripped 0 bases from V and 3 bases from J, with 0 bases between. CDR3 length equals 11 residues. The CDR3 DNA is TGTGCCAGCAGCGTAGAAGAGACCCAGTACTTC. Its protein product is CASSVEETQYF.

This clone was observed once. J is TRBJ1-5 and V is TRBV2; no definite D call. Trimming pared 3 bases from V and 4 bases from J, leaving 10 bases between. Germline V gene data show CDR1 as SNHLY and CDR2 as FYNNEI. The CDR3 runs 14 residues. The CDR3 nucleotides are TGTGCCAGCAGTGATTCTACGGTTAATCAGCCCCAGCATTTT. Translation gives CASSDSTVNQPQHF.

This chain connects TRBV27 to TRBJ1-1, with 7 nucleotides matching TRBD1. Germline CDR1 is MNHEY and CDR2 is SMNVEV (reference sequence). This CDR3 comprises 15 residues. The V segment lost 3 bases and the J segment 3 bases; nucleotides outside the gene matches: 7. CDR3 sequence reads: CASSFYRGLDTEAFF. In DNA, the CDR3 is TGTGCCAGCAGTTTTTATAGGGGGCTGGACACTGAAGCTTTCTTT.

This rearrangement joins TRBV24-1 to TRBJ2-5; D remains unclear. V lost 5 bases to trimming and J lost 4 bases, with 10 bases between them. Germline CDR1 and CDR2: KGHDR and SFDVKD. The length of the CDR3 is 13 residues. CDR3 residues: CATSAANSETQYF. CDR3 sequence (DNA): TGTGCCACCAGTGCGGCGAACTCAGAGACCCAGTACTTC.

The chain links TRBV4-2 to TRBJ2-1; weak D call: TRBD2 (6 bases). CDR3 size: 15 residues. V lost 4 bases and J lost 4, with 14 bases in between. The germline V gene encodes CDR1 LGHNA and CDR2 YNFKEQ. As DNA, the CDR3 is TGTGCCAGCAGCCCGAACCGTGGGGGGTACAATGAGCAGTTCTTC. As protein: CASSPNRGGYNEQFF.

The J gene is TRBJ2-1, the V gene TRBV4-2; D is possibly TRBD2 (6 bases). The CDR3 runs to 16 residues. Trimming cost V 3 bases and J 1 base, with 13 bases left between them. CDR1 and CDR2 (germline): LGHNA, YNFKEQ. The CDR3 DNA is TGTGCCAGCAGCCATCCTAGTGGGGGGTCCTACAATGAGCAGTTCTTC. Translating it yields CASSHPSGGSYNEQFF.

The rearrangement joins TRBV2 to TRBJ1-2; unclear D gene. This CDR3 has 16 residues. With 0 bases removed from V and 5 bases from J, the gap between germline ends came to 16 bases. The V gene's germline CDR1 is SNHLY and CDR2 FYNNEI. CDR3 coding DNA: TGTGCCAGCAGTGAAGCCAGTCTACCGAAACATTATGGCTACACCTTC. Its translation: CASSEASLPKHYGYTF.

The V call is TRBV14, the J call TRBJ2-5, with a weak D call TRBD2 (5 bases). This CDR3 contains 15 residues. Trimming shortened V by 0 bases and J by 5 bases, and 13 bases separated the two germline ends. Germline CDR1 SGHDN, CDR2 FVKESK. The CDR3 sequence is CASSQDPGLVETQYF. Written as DNA, the CDR3 is TGTGCCAGCAGCCAAGATCCGGGGTTGGTGGAGACCCAGTACTTC.

The genes are TRBV25-1 and TRBJ2-3; the D is unclear. The CDR3 loop spans 13 amino acids. Germline-derived CDR1 and CDR2 are MGHDK and SYGVNS. V was trimmed by 2 bases and J by 1 base, leaving 4 bases between them. The CDR3 nucleotides read TGTGCCAGCAGTGAAATGGGCACAGATACGCAGTATTTT. Amino acid sequence: CASSEMGTDTQYF.

The chain recombines TRBV28 with TRBJ1-2; perhaps TRBD1 as D (6 bases). Germline CDR1 reads MDHEN; CDR2 reads SYDVKM. This CDR3 spans 18 amino acids. V lost 2 bases to trimming and J lost 4 bases, with 23 bases between them. CDR3 sequence (DNA): TGTGCCAGCAGTTTACTTATTCACAGACAGGTAAGGATCTATGGCTACACCTTC. Protein: CASSLLIHRQVRIYGYTF.

The chain links TRBV30 to TRBJ1-4, with a weak D call TRBD1 (5 bases). From germline, CDR1 is GTSNPN and CDR2 SVGIG (reference sequence). The germline V and J ends were trimmed by 1 base and 7 bases, with 13 bases remaining between them. The CDR3 extends over 14 amino acids. The CDR3 coding sequence is TGTGCCTGGAGTGGTGCAGGGCGGGGTGAAAAACTGTTTTTT. Amino acid sequence: CAWSGAGRGEKLFF.

The rearrangement joins TRBV4-1 to TRBJ2-7; TRBD1 is a possible D gene (6 bases). Germline lookup yields CDR1 MGHRA and CDR2 YSYEKL. The V and J ends lost 4 bases and 0 bases respectively, with 13 bases between them. This CDR3 spans 15 amino acids. CDR3 bases: TGCGCCAGCAGCCCCCGGACAGAGAGCTCCTACGAGCAGTACTTC. It specifies CASSPRTESSYEQYF.